Listed below are T cell receptor beta chains from one sample, sequenced in a study of T cell changes during pregnancy in multiple sclerosis. Sequencing was performed with immunoSEQ multiplex PCR; in TCRdb, only in-frame clones are kept and a portion is missing. The repertoire holds roughly 22,000 clones, with approximately 89% as singletons. Source: CD4+ T cells from peripheral blood mononuclear cells, taken after pregnancy. These TCRs come from a female donor in good health, enrolled as a control in a pregnancy study. CDR3s leave out the opening cysteine and the closing phenylalanine or tryptophan. Size values are once, few and many counts, or a class for expanded clones, and some rows have none.

CDR3: ASRITGNNSPLH
V: TRBV2
size: .
J: TRBJ1-6

CDR3: ASSFMQLGPYNEQF
V: TRBV7-9
size: .
J: TRBJ2-1

CDR3: ASSQTSGRTTDTQY
V: TRBV25-1
size: .
J: TRBJ2-3

CDR3: ASRLRDRGAEQY
V: TRBV27
size: .
J: TRBJ2-7

CDR3: ASRYNRDFLKGNEQF
V: TRBV6-4
size: .
J: TRBJ2-1

CDR3: ASSQSERMPGYT
V: TRBV4-3
size: .
J: TRBJ1-2

CDR3: ASSANSGGLETQY
V: TRBV7-2
size: .
J: TRBJ2-5

CDR3: ASSFSATNEKLF
V: TRBV28
size: once
J: TRBJ1-4

CDR3: ASSRTEEGQPQH
V: TRBV6-6
size: .
J: TRBJ1-5

CDR3: ASRLRHIAGGLSTDTQY
V: TRBV19
size: .
J: TRBJ2-3

CDR3: ASSDGHSNQPQH
V: TRBV9
size: .
J: TRBJ1-5

CDR3: ASTKQGTDTQY
V: TRBV27
size: once
J: TRBJ2-3

CDR3: ASSSDRNTEAF
V: TRBV6-5
size: .
J: TRBJ1-1

CDR3: ASSLRTGGTYEQY
V: TRBV7-9
size: few
J: TRBJ2-7

CDR3: ASSQSEGNYGYT
V: TRBV4-2
size: once
J: TRBJ1-2

CDR3: ASSFQGDTEAF
V: TRBV5-4
size: once
J: TRBJ1-1

CDR3: ASSFRDNQANEQF
V: TRBV27
size: .
J: TRBJ2-1

CDR3: ASSLATSGNNEQF
V: TRBV11-2
size: once
J: TRBJ2-1

CDR3: ASSHGASYEQY
V: TRBV11-2
size: .
J: TRBJ2-7

CDR3: ASSLSGLAGGEQY
V: TRBV7-3
size: once
J: TRBJ2-7

CDR3: AIRFGLSTDTQY
V: TRBV10-3
size: .
J: TRBJ2-3

CDR3: AAPKQGVIYEQY
V: TRBV6-1
size: .
J: TRBJ2-7

CDR3: AWGRGLNTEAF
V: TRBV30
size: once
J: TRBJ1-1

CDR3: ASKAGETDTQY
V: TRBV7-8
size: .
J: TRBJ2-3

CDR3: ASSSGTGVGNTIY
V: TRBV18
size: .
J: TRBJ1-3

CDR3: ASKRTSGRINEQF
V: TRBV19
size: .
J: TRBJ2-1

CDR3: ASRDPGQGTYEQY
V: TRBV7-2
size: .
J: TRBJ2-7

CDR3: ASSPAGQAPPSGANVLT
V: TRBV18
size: .
J: TRBJ2-6

CDR3: ATSRDLSGGSTDTQY
V: TRBV15
size: .
J: TRBJ2-3

CDR3: SVETRDTQY
V: TRBV29-1
size: .
J: TRBJ2-3

CDR3: ASSKSSGTGGQRTYNEQF
V: TRBV21-1
size: .
J: TRBJ2-1

CDR3: SVQGNTEAF
V: TRBV29-1
size: .
J: TRBJ1-1

CDR3: ASSLGGQNTGELF
V: TRBV7-3
size: .
J: TRBJ2-2

CDR3: AISEWDRITDTQY
V: TRBV10-3
size: .
J: TRBJ2-3

CDR3: ASSPLGGSRAKNIQY
V: TRBV5-1
size: .
J: TRBJ2-4

CDR3: ASSLAVGGQGGSREQF
V: TRBV5-1
size: .
J: TRBJ2-1

CDR3: AISDPPGNTEAF
V: TRBV10-3
size: once
J: TRBJ1-1